One sample yielded the 5 T cell receptor beta chains listed below, sequenced in a study of blood T cell repertoires in COVID-19. TCRdb keeps only in-frame clones here, not all; method: immunoSEQ multiplex PCR. The sample lists approximately 250,000 clones, 75% to 90% occurring once. Sequencing used PBMCs or T cells enriched from blood (not recorded which). The receptors come from a middle-aged woman who had been exposed to COVID-19.

The chain's CDR3 is CASTREGNYGYTF. Written as DNA, the CDR3 is TGTGCCAGCACCAGGGAGGGTAACTATGGCTACACCTTC. The chain combines TRBV2 with TRBJ1-2, with a weak D call TRBD1 (5 bases). From germline, CDR1 is SNHLY and CDR2 FYNNEI. The germline V and J ends were trimmed by 7 bases and 1 base, with 10 bases remaining between them. This CDR3 has 13 amino acids.

V gene TRBV27 combines with J gene TRBJ2-3; tentatively, D is TRBD1 (5 bases). Trimming shortened V by 6 bases and J by 4 bases, and 17 bases separated the two germline ends. Germline lookup yields CDR1 MNHEY and CDR2 SMNVEV (reference sequence). There are 15 residues in the CDR3. CDR3 sequence reads: CASSLVGAGPDTQYF. Written as DNA, the CDR3 is TGTGCCAGCAGCTTGGTCGGCGCAGGGCCAGATACGCAGTATTTT.

The chain is built from TRBV30 and TRBJ1-6; 9 nucleotides align to TRBD1. CDR1 is GTSNPN and CDR2 is SVGIG in the germline V gene (reference sequence). Trimming took 5 bases from V and 7 from J; bases not matched to a gene: 0. CDR3 length equals 12 residues. This chain's CDR3 is CAWDRGNSPLHF. As DNA, the CDR3 is TGTGCCTGGGACAGGGGGAATTCACCCCTCCACTTT.

This chain joins TRBV5-4 and TRBJ2-2, with D tentatively TRBD1 (6 bases). This CDR3 contains 15 residues. The V end lost 4 bases, the J end lost 1 base, and 11 bases lay between the germline ends. Germline V gene sequence: CDR1 SGHNT, CDR2 YYREEE (reference sequence). This chain's CDR3 is CASSPLTGNTGELFF. CDR3 in DNA: TGTGCCAGCAGCCCCCTGACAGGGAACACCGGGGAGCTGTTTTTT.

This chain uses TRBV19 with TRBJ1-1; 8 bases line up with TRBD1. The CDR3 extends over 14 amino acids. CDR1 LNHDA and CDR2 SQIVND come from the germline V gene (reference sequence). Trimming removed 6 bases from V and 5 bases from J; junction bases left unmatched: 8. The CDR3 here is CASSRGQGATEAFF. CDR3 in DNA: TGTGCCAGTAGCCGAGGGCAGGGGGCGACTGAAGCTTTCTTT.